This T cell receptor beta chain was recovered during a study of T cells in Graves' hyperthyroidism and ophthalmopathy. This clonotype was picked up many times. It was RNA transcripts that yielded the amplified TCR beta CDR3 regions. The HTBI primer set served for first-round RT-PCR of the TCR CDR3. TCRdb fed the multiplex PCR reads into MiXCR, producing one record per CDR3 protein. The table records 390,000 or so distinct CDR3 sequences, about 14% of them present only once. The receptor comes from a man between 18 and 35 years old with Graves' ophthalmopathy. Sample: blood.

CDR3 in amino acids: CASSRDRQINQPQHF. In DNA form, the CDR3 reads TGTGCCAGCAGTAGAGACAGACAAATCAATCAGCCCCAGCATTTT. This chain links TRBV2 with TRBJ1-5; tentatively, D is TRBD1 (5 bases). The CDR3 runs 15 residues. Germline values: CDR1 SNHLY, CDR2 FYNNEI. V lost 5 bases to trimming and J lost 3 bases, with 14 bases between them.